The 5 T cell receptor beta chains listed next were all sequenced from one sample in a study of blood T cell repertoires in COVID-19 (dated by TCRdb to the early 2020s). Libraries were prepared through the immunoSEQ multiplex PCR assay. This immuneACCESS table, as held by TCRdb, lists in-frame sequences with V and J called but not all clones. Of the missing ones, under half trace to an unresolved V gene in checked studies; the others have no known cause. The sample contains some 190,000 clones, roughly four fifths of them found a single time. Approximately 11% of the sample rests with the top ten. What was sequenced was peripheral blood. The receptors shown here come from a woman aged 40 to 50 with COVID-19, enrolled during active disease.

The gene calls are TRBV4-1 and TRBJ2-1; D is possibly TRBD2 (6 bases). CDR1 and CDR2 from the germline V gene are MGHRA and YSYEKL. The CDR3 contains 14 residues. V was shortened by 3 bases and J by 3 bases, with 9 bases between the two germline ends. The CDR3 DNA is TGCGCCAGCAGCCATTGGGGGGACTACAATGAGCAGTTCTTC. This gives the protein CASSHWGDYNEQFF.

This clone was detected only once. CDR3 protein: CASRQGAGTNEKLFF. CDR3 DNA sequence: TGTGCCAGCAGACAGGGGGCTGGAACTAATGAAAAACTGTTTTTT. This chain links TRBV6-5 with TRBJ1-4, with TRBD1 matching over 9 bases. Germline V CDR1 and CDR2: MNHEY, SVGAGI. Unmatched junction bases numbered 3, after V lost 6 bases and J lost 1 base. This CDR3 has 15 residues.

The genes are TRBV10-1 and TRBJ2-7; 8 bases fit TRBD2. Germline V gives CDR1 WNHNN, CDR2 SYGVQD (reference sequence). After removal of 5 bases from V and 2 bases from J, the junction contained 8 bases not matched to a gene. CDR3 size: 15 residues. The CDR3 sequence: CASSPSGRRTYEQYF. The CDR3 DNA reads TGCGCCAGCAGTCCGAGCGGGAGACGGACCTACGAGCAGTACTTC.

This clone was counted between two and nine times. The chain employs TRBV7-9 and TRBJ1-4; 10 bases line up with TRBD1. This CDR3 comprises 15 residues. V shed 3 bases, J shed 6 bases, and the junction held 4 bases outside the gene matches. CDR1 and CDR2 (germline): SEHNR, FQNEAQ (reference sequence). CDR3 in DNA: TGTGCCAGCAGCTTCGACAGGGGGCGCGATGAAAAACTGTTTTTT. Translating it yields CASSFDRGRDEKLFF.

The chain employs TRBV3-1 (or the pseudogene TRBV3-2) and TRBJ2-1; 14 bases are a match to TRBD2. Germline V gene sequence: CDR1 LGHDT, CDR2 YNNKEL (reference sequence). After removal of 4 bases from V and 0 bases from J, the junction contained 8 bases not matched to a gene. The CDR3 sequence is 19 residues long. CDR3 sequence reads: CASSPPGLAGGGSYNEQFF. CDR3 nucleotide sequence: TGTGCCAGCAGCCCCCCCGGACTAGCGGGAGGAGGCTCCTACAATGAGCAGTTCTTC.